What follows is one T cell receptor beta chain and its context. Its binding antigen is unknown. Base quality data are lacking; no much larger clone is found one base away. The library came from RT-PCR. Instrument used: Illumina HiSeq 2500. TCRdb ran its own pipeline on the public reads, namely fastp trimming at Q25 and MiXCR clone calling, and kept in-frame beta chains. For every CDR3 protein sequence, its rows merge into one entry that carries the most common genes and DNA. The sample table shows 30,000 to 40,000 distinct CDR3 sequences, and roughly 60% are seen once. The ten top clones hold more than 3.5% of the sample. This sample is drawn from a study of yellow fever vaccine responses in identical twins (dated by TCRdb to 2016 to 2019). Looking at the study overall: In the study, vaccine-responding T cell clones were precisely tracked in identical twins.

Study-level results and caveats: According to the authors, the vaccine-induced T cell response in identical twins seemed to be partly convergent and partly specific to each individual.

The sample consisted of T cells from blood (PBMCs), unsorted or a sorted subset (not recorded which), taken before or after yellow fever vaccination (not recorded which). The TCR was taken from a woman between 18 and 29 years old who received the yellow fever vaccine. Donor details come from another sample of the same person, matched by shared clones.

The bases are TGTGCCAGCAGCTTCGAGAGGTCCCCAGATACGCAGTATTTT. Translated, this is CASSFERSPDTQYF. The chain was built from TRBV5-4 and TRBJ2-3, with the D gene not confidently named. The CDR3 covers 14 residues, taking in both the cysteine and the phenylalanine. Only the CDR3 DNA stays, 42 bases, in frame from base 1. Taken from the germline V gene (reference sequence), the CDR1 and CDR2 loops are SGHNT and YYREEE. V is pared back by 2 bases and J by 4 bases, with 11 bases lying between the germline termini. The CDR3 plus the reference TRBV5-4 and TRBJ2-3 genes for the other parts give the full variable domain: ETGVTQSPTHLIKTRGQQVTLRCSSQSGHNTVSWYQQALGQGPQFIFQYYREEENGRGNFPPRFSGLQFPNYSSELNVNALELDDSALYLCASSFERSPDTQYFGPGTRLTVL.